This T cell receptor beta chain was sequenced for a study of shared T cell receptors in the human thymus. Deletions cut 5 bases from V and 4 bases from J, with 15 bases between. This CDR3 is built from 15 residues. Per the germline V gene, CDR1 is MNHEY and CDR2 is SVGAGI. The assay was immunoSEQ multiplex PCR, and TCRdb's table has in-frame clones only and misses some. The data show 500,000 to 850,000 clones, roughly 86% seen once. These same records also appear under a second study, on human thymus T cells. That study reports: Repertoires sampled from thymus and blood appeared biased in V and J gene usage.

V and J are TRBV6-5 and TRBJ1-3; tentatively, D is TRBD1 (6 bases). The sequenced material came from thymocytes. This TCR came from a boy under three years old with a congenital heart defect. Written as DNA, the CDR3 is TGTGCCAGCAGTCGAAACAGGGATATAGGAAACACCATATATTTT. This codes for CASSRNRDIGNTIYF.